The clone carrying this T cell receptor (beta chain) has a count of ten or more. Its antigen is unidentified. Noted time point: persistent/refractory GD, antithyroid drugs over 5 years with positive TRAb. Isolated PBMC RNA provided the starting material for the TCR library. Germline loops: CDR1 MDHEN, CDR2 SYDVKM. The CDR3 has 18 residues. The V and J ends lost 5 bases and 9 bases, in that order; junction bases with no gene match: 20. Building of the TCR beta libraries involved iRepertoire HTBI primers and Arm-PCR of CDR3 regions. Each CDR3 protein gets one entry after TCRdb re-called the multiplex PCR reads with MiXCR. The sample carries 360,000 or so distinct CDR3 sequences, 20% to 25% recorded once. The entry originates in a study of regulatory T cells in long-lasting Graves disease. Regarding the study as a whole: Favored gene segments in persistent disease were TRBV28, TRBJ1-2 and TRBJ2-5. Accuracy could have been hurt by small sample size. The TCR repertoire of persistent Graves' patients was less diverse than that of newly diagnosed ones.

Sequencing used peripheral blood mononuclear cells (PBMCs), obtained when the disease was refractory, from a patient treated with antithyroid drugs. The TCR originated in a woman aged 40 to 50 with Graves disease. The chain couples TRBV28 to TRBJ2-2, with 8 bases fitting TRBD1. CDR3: CASSTRTGPTSYHRELFF. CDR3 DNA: TGTGCCAGCAGTACACGGACAGGGCCAACCTCCTACCATCGGGAGCTGTTTTTT.